The following is a T cell receptor (beta chain) sequence with its context. The record originates from a study of early T cells in non-severe SARS-CoV-2 infection. Germline assignment: CDR1 SEHNR and CDR2 FQNEAQ (reference sequence). The V gene end was trimmed by 2 bases and the J gene end by 6 bases; junction bases not matched to a gene: 7. The CDR3 extends over 15 amino acids. TCRdb re-called the 5' RACE reads with MiXCR, one entry per CDR3 protein. The data show over 85,000 distinct CDR3 sequences, with around 14% seen just once and 6% to 7% held by the top ten. This clonotype was sampled from an adult who was a healthcare worker with PCR-confirmed SARS-CoV-2 infection or an uninfected control (not recorded which). The gene calls are TRBV7-9 and TRBJ1-5; 7 nucleotides agree with TRBD1. The source material was whole blood. The CDR3 nucleotides read TGTGCCAGCAGCTTATCAGGGGGTTCCGTTCAGCCCCAGCATTTT. Protein sequence: CASSLSGGSVQPQHF.